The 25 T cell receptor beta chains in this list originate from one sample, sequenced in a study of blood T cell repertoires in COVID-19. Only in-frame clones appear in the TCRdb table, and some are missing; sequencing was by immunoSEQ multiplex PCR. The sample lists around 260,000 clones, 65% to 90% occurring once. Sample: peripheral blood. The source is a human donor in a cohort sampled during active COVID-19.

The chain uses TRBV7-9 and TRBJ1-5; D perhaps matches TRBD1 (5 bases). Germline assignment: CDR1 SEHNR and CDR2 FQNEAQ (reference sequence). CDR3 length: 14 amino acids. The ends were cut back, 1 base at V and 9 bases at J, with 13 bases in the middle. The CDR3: CASSLGGEQGPQHF. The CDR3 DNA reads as TGTGCCAGCAGCTTAGGGGGCGAACAAGGGCCCCAGCATTTT.

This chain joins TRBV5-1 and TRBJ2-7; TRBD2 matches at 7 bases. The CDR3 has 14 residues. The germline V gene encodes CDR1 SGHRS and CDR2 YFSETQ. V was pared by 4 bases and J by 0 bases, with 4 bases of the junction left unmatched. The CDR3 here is CASSTQRGSYEQYF. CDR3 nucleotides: TGCGCCAGCAGCACCCAGCGGGGCTCCTACGAGCAGTACTTC. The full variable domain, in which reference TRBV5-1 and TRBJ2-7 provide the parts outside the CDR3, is KAGVTQTPRYLIKTRGQQVTLSCSPISGHRSVSWYQQTPGQGLQFLFEYFSETQRNKGNFPGRFSGRQFSNSRSEMNVSTLELGDSALYLCASSTQRGSYEQYFGPGTRLTVT.

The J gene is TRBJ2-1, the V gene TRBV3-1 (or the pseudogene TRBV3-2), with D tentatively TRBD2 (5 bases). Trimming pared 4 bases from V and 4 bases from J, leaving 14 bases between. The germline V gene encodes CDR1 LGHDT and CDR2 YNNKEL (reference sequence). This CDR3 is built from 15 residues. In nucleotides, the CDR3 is TGTGCCAGCAGCCTCGGGATCGCGCTGTACAATGAGCAGTTCTTC. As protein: CASSLGIALYNEQFF.

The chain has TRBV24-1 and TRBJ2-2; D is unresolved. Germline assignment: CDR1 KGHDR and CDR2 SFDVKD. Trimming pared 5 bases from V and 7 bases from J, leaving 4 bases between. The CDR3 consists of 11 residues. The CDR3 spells CATSVYGELFF. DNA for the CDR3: TGTGCCACCAGTGTTTACGGGGAGCTGTTTTTT.

The CDR3 spells CASSSRDWSGQETQYF. For the CDR3, the DNA is TGTGCCAGCAGCTCCCGCGATTGGAGTGGGCAAGAGACCCAGTACTTC. The V call is TRBV5-4, the J call TRBJ2-5; D not certain. The CDR3 contains 16 residues. Trimming took off 3 bases at V and 2 bases at J, with 17 bases between the two ends. The germline V gene has CDR1 SGHNT and CDR2 YYREEE (reference sequence).

CDR3 residues: CASSADPGQGPSYEQYF. The CDR3 DNA follows: TGTGCCAGCAGCGCGGACCCGGGACAGGGGCCCTCCTACGAGCAGTACTTC. This chain connects TRBV9 to TRBJ2-7; 10 bases are a match to TRBD1. The CDR3 is 17 residues long. After removal of 3 bases from V and 0 bases from J, the junction contained 9 bases not matched to a gene. Germline V CDR1 and CDR2: SGDLS, YYNGEE.

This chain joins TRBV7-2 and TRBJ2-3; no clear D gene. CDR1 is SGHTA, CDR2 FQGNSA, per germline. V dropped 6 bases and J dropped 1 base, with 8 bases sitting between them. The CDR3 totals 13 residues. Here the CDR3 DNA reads TGTGCCAGCAGTTCAAGCGGCACAGATACGCAGTATTTT. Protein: CASSSSGTDTQYF.

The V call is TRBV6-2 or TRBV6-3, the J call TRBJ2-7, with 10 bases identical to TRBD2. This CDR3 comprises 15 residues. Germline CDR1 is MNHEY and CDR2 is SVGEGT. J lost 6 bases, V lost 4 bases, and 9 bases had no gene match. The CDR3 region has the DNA TGTGCCAGCAGTTTAGAGACTAGCGGGCGGCGCGAGCAGTACTTC. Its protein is CASSLETSGRREQYF.

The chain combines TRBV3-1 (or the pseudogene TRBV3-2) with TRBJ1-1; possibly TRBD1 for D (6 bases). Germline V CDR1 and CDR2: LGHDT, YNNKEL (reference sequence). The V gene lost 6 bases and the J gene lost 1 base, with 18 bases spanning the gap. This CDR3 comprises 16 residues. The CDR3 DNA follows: TGTGCCAGCAGTAAAACAGGGCGAGCAGGGAACACTGAAGCTTTCTTT. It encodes CASSKTGRAGNTEAFF.

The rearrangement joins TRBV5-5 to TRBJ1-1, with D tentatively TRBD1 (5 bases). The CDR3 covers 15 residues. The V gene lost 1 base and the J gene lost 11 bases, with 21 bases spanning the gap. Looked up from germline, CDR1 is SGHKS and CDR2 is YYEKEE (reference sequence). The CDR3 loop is CASSLQFYSVKGAFF. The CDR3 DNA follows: TGTGCCAGCAGCTTGCAGTTCTACAGCGTGAAGGGGGCTTTCTTT.

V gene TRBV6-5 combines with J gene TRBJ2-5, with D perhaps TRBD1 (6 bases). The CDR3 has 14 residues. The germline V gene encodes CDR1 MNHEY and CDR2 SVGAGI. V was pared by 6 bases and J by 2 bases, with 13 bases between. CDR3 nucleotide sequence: TGTGCCAGCAGCAGGGGAGTGGGGCAAGAGACCCAGTACTTC. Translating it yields CASSRGVGQETQYF.

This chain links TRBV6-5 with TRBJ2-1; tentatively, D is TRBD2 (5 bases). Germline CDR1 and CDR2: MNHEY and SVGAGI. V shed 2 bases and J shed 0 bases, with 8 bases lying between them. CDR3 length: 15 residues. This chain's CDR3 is CASSYEGSSYNEQFF. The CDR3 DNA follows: TGTGCCAGCAGTTACGAGGGAAGCTCCTACAATGAGCAGTTCTTC.

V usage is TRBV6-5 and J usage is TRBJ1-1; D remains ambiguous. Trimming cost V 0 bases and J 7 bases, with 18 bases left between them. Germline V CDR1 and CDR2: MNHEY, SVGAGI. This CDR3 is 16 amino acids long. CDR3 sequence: CASSYSSGGYSGEAFF. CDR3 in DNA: TGTGCCAGCAGTTACTCCTCCGGAGGTTATTCAGGTGAAGCTTTCTTT.

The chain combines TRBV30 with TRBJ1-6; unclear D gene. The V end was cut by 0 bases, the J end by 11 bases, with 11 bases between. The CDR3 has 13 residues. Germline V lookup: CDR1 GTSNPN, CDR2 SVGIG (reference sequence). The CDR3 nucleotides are TGTGCCTGGAGTGTACGAGATCAGGCACCCCTCCACTTT. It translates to CAWSVRDQAPLHF.

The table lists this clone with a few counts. CDR3 in DNA: TGTGCCAGCAGTTTAAGCAGGAGCGGAATTGGGGAGCTGTTTTTT. Encoded protein: CASSLSRSGIGELFF. This chain joins TRBV27 and TRBJ2-2, with D possibly being TRBD2 (5 bases). Germline CDR1 and CDR2: MNHEY and SMNVEV (reference sequence). V was pared by 2 bases and J by 8 bases, with 15 bases between. This CDR3 has 15 residues.

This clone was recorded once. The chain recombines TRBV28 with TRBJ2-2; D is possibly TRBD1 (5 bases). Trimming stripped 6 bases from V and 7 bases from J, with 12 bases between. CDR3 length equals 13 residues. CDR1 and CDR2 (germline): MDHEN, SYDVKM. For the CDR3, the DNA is TGTGCCAGCAGCCTCCCCCAGGGCGGGGAGCTGTTTTTT. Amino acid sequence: CASSLPQGGELFF.

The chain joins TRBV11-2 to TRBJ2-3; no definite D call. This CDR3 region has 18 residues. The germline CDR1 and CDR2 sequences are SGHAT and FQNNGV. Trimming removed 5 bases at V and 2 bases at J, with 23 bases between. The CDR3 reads CASSLYWPSAGLTDTQYF. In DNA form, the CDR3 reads TGTGCCAGCAGCCTATATTGGCCTTCGGCTGGGCTCACAGATACGCAGTATTTT.

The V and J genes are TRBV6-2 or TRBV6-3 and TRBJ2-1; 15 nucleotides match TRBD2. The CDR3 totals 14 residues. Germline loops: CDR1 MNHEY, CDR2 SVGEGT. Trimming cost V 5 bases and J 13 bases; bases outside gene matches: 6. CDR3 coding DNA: TGTGCCAGCAGTCCGAGGACTAGCGGGAGGGAACAGTTCTTC. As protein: CASSPRTSGREQFF.

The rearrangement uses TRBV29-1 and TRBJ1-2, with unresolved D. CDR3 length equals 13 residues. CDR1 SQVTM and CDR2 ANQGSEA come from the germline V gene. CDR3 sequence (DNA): TGCACCTTCCATGGAGTTTCTAACTATGGCTACACCTTC. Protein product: CTFHGVSNYGYTF. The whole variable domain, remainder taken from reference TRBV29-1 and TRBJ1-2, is SAVISQKPSRDICQRGTSLTIQCQVDSQVTMMFWYRQQPGQSLTLIATANQGSEATYESGFVIDKFPISRPNLTFSTLTVSNMSPEDSSIYLCTFHGVSNYGYTFGSGTRLTVV.

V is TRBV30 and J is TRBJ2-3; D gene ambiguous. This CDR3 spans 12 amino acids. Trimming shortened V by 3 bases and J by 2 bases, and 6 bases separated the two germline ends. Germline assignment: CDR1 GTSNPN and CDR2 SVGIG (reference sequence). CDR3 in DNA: TGTGCCTGGAGCAGAATCACAGATACGCAGTATTTT. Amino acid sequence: CAWSRITDTQYF.

The CDR3 protein is CASSQVNQGESPLHF. CDR3 DNA: TGTGCCAGCAGCCAAGTGAATCAGGGTGAATCACCCCTCCACTTT. This chain links TRBV4-2 with TRBJ1-6; weak D call: TRBD1 (5 bases). The CDR3 is 15 residues long. The germline CDR1 and CDR2 sequences are LGHNA and YNFKEQ. V was shortened by 1 base and J by 10 bases, with 14 bases between the two germline ends.

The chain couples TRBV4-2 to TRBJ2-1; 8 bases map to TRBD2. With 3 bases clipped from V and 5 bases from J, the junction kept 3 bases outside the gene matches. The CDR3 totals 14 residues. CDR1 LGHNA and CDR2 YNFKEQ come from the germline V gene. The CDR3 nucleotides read TGTGCCAGCAGCCATAGCGGGATAAACAATGAGCAGTTCTTC. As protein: CASSHSGINNEQFF.

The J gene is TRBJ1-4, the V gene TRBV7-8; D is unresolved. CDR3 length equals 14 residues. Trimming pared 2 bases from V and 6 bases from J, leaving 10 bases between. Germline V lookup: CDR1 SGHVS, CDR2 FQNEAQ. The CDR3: CASSLQNADEKLFF. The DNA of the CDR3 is TGTGCCAGCAGCTTACAGAATGCTGATGAAAAACTGTTTTTT.

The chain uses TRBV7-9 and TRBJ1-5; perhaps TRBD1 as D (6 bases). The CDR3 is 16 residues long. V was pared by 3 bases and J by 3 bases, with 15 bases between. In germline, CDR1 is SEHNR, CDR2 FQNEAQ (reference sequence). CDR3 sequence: CASSFLRYRVNQPQHF. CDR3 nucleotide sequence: TGTGCCAGCAGCTTTCTCCGTTACAGGGTCAATCAGCCCCAGCATTTT.

The CDR3 here is CASSQGTGMSGYTF. In DNA, the CDR3 is TGTGCCAGCAGCCAAGGGACAGGGATGAGTGGCTACACCTTC. The rearrangement joins TRBV3-1 (or the pseudogene TRBV3-2) to TRBJ1-2; 8 bases agree with TRBD1. Germline assignment: CDR1 LGHDT and CDR2 YNNKEL (reference sequence). The CDR3 extends over 14 amino acids. The V gene end was trimmed by 1 base and the J gene end by 7 bases; junction bases not matched to a gene: 5.